This T cell receptor (delta chain) was sequenced for a study of gamma-delta chains in newborns, infants, children (dated by TCRdb to the late 2010s). General notes on the study: According to the study title, microbial exposure causes polyclonal expansion of innate gammadelta T cells right after birth. The study investigated how microbial exposure shaped innate gammadelta T cell populations in human newborns immediately after birth.

Details on this clone: There is no known antigen for this receptor. This probably arose from a read error, given a far larger clone one base away. The same CDR3 also results from other DNA sequences found in this sample.

From the cysteine through the phenylalanine, the CDR3 covers 19 amino acids. Here the CDR3 DNA is all that survives: 57 bases in frame from base 1. CDR1 and CDR2, looked up from the germline V gene, are GEAIGNYY and EKD. Sequenced on an Illumina MiSeq. After TCRdb called clones again from the public reads with CATT, rows with identical DNA were merged. The sample yields several thousand delta-chain clones; approximately 3.6% were counted once. Jointly, the top ten make up about a sixth of the sample. Material for sequencing was blood. Rearrangement joined TRDV2 to TRDJ3; the D region possibly corresponds to TRDD3 (6 bases align). This TCR came from a child who was a newborn, infant or young child, either healthy, febrile or measles-vaccinated (not recorded which). The CDR3 region: CACDTVGIRSSWDTRQMFF. Here is the DNA: TGTGCCTGTGACACCGTGGGGATTCGGAGCTCCTGGGACACCCGGCAGATGTTTTTC.